Listed below are T cell receptor beta chains from one sample, sequenced in a study of Ad26.COV2.S vaccination and SARS-CoV-2 variants. Clones were read by immunoSEQ multiplex PCR, and TCRdb kept only the in-frame ones, dropping some. The data hold fewer than 500,000 clones, with 89% observed a single time. The sample here was peripheral blood, taken in a trial of Ad26.COV2.S vaccine versus placebo. Receptors were obtained from a person aged 18-60 years who received the Ad26.COV2.S COVID-19 vaccine or a placebo. The CDR3 runs from the conserved cysteine through the conserved F or W. D genes are given only for firm matches. Clone size is shown for a subset of rows, as once, few, many or a class of expanded clone.

V gene	clone size	J gene	D gene	CDR3 protein	CDR3 DNA
TRBV28	NA	TRBJ2-5	TRBD1	CASRAGTAQETQYF	TGTGCCAGCAGGGCCGGGACAGCACAAGAGACCCAGTACTTC
TRBV28	few	TRBJ2-7	NA	CASSPDWRSRYF	TGTGCCAGCAGTCCGGACTGGAGATCTCGGTACTTC
TRBV7-9	NA	TRBJ1-2	NA	CASSLGLTGANYGYTF	TGTGCCAGCAGCTTAGGTCTGACGGGAGCTAACTATGGCTACACCTTC
TRBV29-1	NA	TRBJ1-2	NA	CSVESGALLGYTF	TGCAGCGTTGAATCCGGGGCCCTGCTCGGCTACACCTTC
TRBV7-9	NA	TRBJ2-2	TRBD1	CASSSPGQGGSGELFF	TGTGCCAGCAGCTCTCCGGGACAGGGAGGGTCCGGGGAGCTGTTTTTT
TRBV5-1	NA	TRBJ2-5	NA	CASSRTQGGIETQYF	TGCGCCAGCAGTCGGACTCAGGGGGGAATAGAGACCCAGTACTTC
TRBV5-1	once	TRBJ1-2	TRBD1	CASSPTGNDGYTF	TGCGCCAGCAGCCCGACAGGGAACGATGGCTACACCTTC
TRBV20-1	few	TRBJ2-1	TRBD2	CSASLAGGPPYNEQFF	TGCAGTGCTAGTTTAGCGGGAGGGCCACCCTACAATGAGCAGTTCTTC
TRBV18	NA	TRBJ1-5	TRBD1	CASSRGQVQPQHF	TGTGCCAGCTCCAGGGGGCAAGTTCAGCCCCAGCATTTT
TRBV3-1/TRBV3-2	NA	TRBJ1-2	TRBD1	CASSQQGGGYTF	TGTGCCAGCAGCCAACAGGGGGGCGGCTACACCTTC
TRBV3-1/TRBV3-2	NA	TRBJ2-7	TRBD2	CASSQDPTSIAGDQTGVSYEQYF	TGTGCCAGCAGCCAAGACCCGACCTCTATAGCGGGGGACCAAACAGGAGTGTCCTACGAGCAGTACTTC
TRBV10-3	NA	TRBJ1-5	NA	CAISSGPPQPQHF	TGTGCCATCAGTTCCGGGCCCCCACAGCCCCAGCATTTT
TRBV30	NA	TRBJ1-1	NA	CAWSWGNTEAFF	TGTGCCTGGAGTTGGGGAAACACTGAAGCTTTCTTT
TRBV5-6	once	TRBJ2-2	NA	CASSLGLGGNTGELFF	TGTGCCAGCAGCTTGGGACTCGGGGGGAACACCGGGGAGCTGTTTTTT
TRBV18	NA	TRBJ1-4	NA	CASSNRAVGEKLFF	TGTGCCAGCTCGAACAGGGCCGTAGGGGAAAAACTGTTTTTT
TRBV7-9	NA	TRBJ2-5	TRBD2	CASSAGLAGGPEETQYF	TGTGCCAGCAGCGCAGGACTAGCGGGAGGGCCGGAGGAGACCCAGTACTTC
TRBV7-3	NA	TRBJ2-2	TRBD2	CASSPSPGGHAGELFF	TGTGCCAGCAGCCCGTCCCCGGGGGGGCACGCCGGGGAGCTGTTTTTT
TRBV6-5	NA	TRBJ2-3	NA	CASDRGGPWADTQYF	TGTGCCAGCGACAGGGGAGGGCCCTGGGCAGATACGCAGTATTTT
TRBV5-1	NA	TRBJ2-7	NA	CASRPSPTGLGSYEQYF	TGCGCCAGCAGACCCTCCCCTACAGGGTTAGGGTCCTACGAGCAGTACTTC
TRBV6-1	NA	TRBJ1-5	NA	CASRRVGNEPQHF	TGTGCCAGCAGAAGGGTGGGAAATGAGCCCCAGCATTTT
TRBV27	NA	TRBJ1-6	NA	CASSLDPLGSPLHF	TGTGCCAGCAGTTTAGATCCCTTGGGTTCACCCCTCCACTTT
TRBV5-1	NA	TRBJ2-5	TRBD2	CASSPPSGGEETQYF	TGCGCCAGCAGCCCCCCTAGCGGGGGAGAAGAGACCCAGTACTTC
TRBV27	NA	TRBJ1-2	NA	CASSTLSGDGYTF	TGTGCCAGCAGTACCCTGTCCGGCGATGGCTACACCTTC
TRBV28	NA	TRBJ1-2	TRBD1	CASSSPEAGGFGGYTF	TGTGCCAGCAGCTCACCCGAGGCAGGGGGCTTCGGGGGCTACACCTTC
TRBV4-2	NA	TRBJ2-1	NA	CASSQDRYLGDNEQFF	TGTGCCAGCAGCCAAGATAGGTACCTTGGGGACAATGAGCAGTTCTTC
TRBV4-2	NA	TRBJ2-1	NA	CASSQRYNEQFF	TGTGCCAGCAGCCAACGTTACAATGAGCAGTTCTTC
TRBV5-4	NA	TRBJ2-1	TRBD2	CASSSTSGSYNEQFF	TGTGCCAGCAGCTCGACTAGCGGGAGCTACAATGAGCAGTTCTTC
TRBV12-3/TRBV12-4	NA	TRBJ1-1	NA	CASSFLQPTEAFF	TGTGCCAGCAGTTTTTTGCAGCCCACTGAAGCTTTCTTT
TRBV5-1	NA	TRBJ1-3	NA	CASSLAWSSGNTIYF	TGCGCCAGCAGCTTGGCCTGGAGCTCTGGAAACACCATATATTTT
TRBV25-1	NA	TRBJ2-2	NA	CASSEWPAGELFF	TGTGCCAGCAGTGAATGGCCAGCCGGGGAGCTGTTTTTT
TRBV7-2	few	TRBJ2-1	NA	CASSLSFGAISYNEQFF	TGTGCCAGCAGCTTATCGTTCGGGGCGATATCCTACAATGAGCAGTTCTTC
TRBV4-3	NA	TRBJ2-2	TRBD1	CASSRDSTTGELFF	TGCGCCAGCAGTCGGGACAGTACCACCGGGGAGCTGTTTTTT
TRBV14	NA	TRBJ1-4	TRBD1	CASSLHSDREKLFF	TGTGCCAGCAGCCTCCATTCGGACAGGGAAAAACTGTTTTTT
TRBV19	once	TRBJ2-5	TRBD1	CASSKRQGGGQETQYF	TGTGCCAGTAGTAAGAGACAGGGGGGCGGCCAAGAGACCCAGTACTTC
TRBV5-6	NA	TRBJ2-1	NA	CASTDYSYNEQFF	TGTGCCAGCACGGACTATTCCTACAATGAGCAGTTCTTC
TRBV12-3/TRBV12-4	NA	TRBJ1-5	NA	CASSLGEPRPQHF	TGTGCCAGCAGTTTAGGTGAACCCCGGCCCCAGCATTTT
TRBV4-3	NA	TRBJ1-1	NA	CASSLRDHEAETEAFF	TGCGCCAGCAGCCTCCGGGACCACGAGGCAGAAACTGAAGCTTTCTTT
TRBV6-5	NA	TRBJ2-5	TRBD2	CASRPPGRGTQYF	TGTGCCAGCAGGCCGCCAGGGAGGGGGACCCAGTACTTC
TRBV5-1	NA	TRBJ2-3	NA	CASSLPAASTDTQYF	TGCGCCAGCAGCTTGCCAGCGGCTAGCACAGATACGCAGTATTTT
TRBV30	NA	TRBJ1-2	NA	CAWSSRHNYGYTF	TGTGCCTGGAGCTCCCGACACAACTATGGCTACACCTTC
TRBV7-9	NA	TRBJ2-7	NA	CASSLRASYEQYF	TGTGCCAGCAGCTTAAGGGCAAGCTACGAGCAGTACTTC
TRBV29-1	NA	TRBJ2-3	NA	CSVRGGGPGTQYF	TGCAGCGTTAGGGGTGGGGGGCCTGGTACGCAGTATTTT
TRBV30	once	TRBJ2-1	TRBD2	CAWNSGLAGARGEQFF	TGTGCCTGGAACTCCGGACTAGCGGGGGCCCGGGGAGAGCAGTTCTTC
TRBV19	NA	TRBJ2-1	NA	CASSPRLAFSEQFF	TGTGCCAGTAGCCCCCGACTCGCGTTTAGTGAGCAGTTCTTC
TRBV3-1/TRBV3-2	NA	TRBJ2-2	NA	CASSHTPTGELFF	TGTGCCAGCAGCCACACCCCCACCGGGGAGCTGTTTTTT